Listed here are 29 T cell receptor beta chains from one sample, sequenced in a study of CD8+ T cells in alopecia areata. Indicated treatment: oral pan-JAK inhibitor, 5-10 mg twice daily. Extracted RNA was reverse transcribed, and the resulting cDNA served as sequencing template. The data were produced by immunoSEQ multiplex PCR, yet TCRdb's version contains in-frame clones alone and is incomplete. The sample has approximately 130,000 clones; roughly 57% are singletons. This specimen was CD4+ T cells sorted from blood, taken at week 4, from a patient treated with tofacitinib. These receptors all stem from a human donor with alopecia areata.

The chain links TRBV5-4 to TRBJ1-2, with D possibly being TRBD1 (6 bases). Trimming shortened V by 4 bases and J by 5 bases, and 15 bases separated the two germline ends. Germline V lookup: CDR1 SGHNT, CDR2 YYREEE (reference sequence). This CDR3 is built from 14 residues. The CDR3 sequence is CASSPPGRGYGYTF. CDR3 sequence (DNA): TGTGCCAGCAGCCCCCCTGGCAGGGGATATGGCTACACCTTC.

This clone was detected once. This chain links TRBV7-9 with TRBJ1-2; D unresolved. Trimming pared 4 bases from V and 2 bases from J, leaving 14 bases between. Germline loops: CDR1 SEHNR, CDR2 FQNEAQ (reference sequence). This CDR3 has 15 amino acids. Written as DNA, the CDR3 is TGTGCCAGCAGCTCATCACGAAATACAAACTATGGCTACACCTTC. Its translation: CASSSSRNTNYGYTF. The whole variable domain, filled in from reference TRBV7-9 and TRBJ1-2, reads DTGVSQNPRHKITKRGQNVTFRCDPISEHNRLYWYRQTLGQGPEFLTYFQNEAQLEKSRLLSDRFSAERPKGSFSTLEIQRTEQGDSAMYLCASSSSRNTNYGYTFGSGTRLTVV.

This chain joins TRBV29-1 and TRBJ2-7; tentative D call: TRBD2 (7 bases). Germline assignment: CDR1 SQVTM and CDR2 ANQGSEA. V dropped 2 bases and J dropped 6 bases, with 8 bases sitting between them. This CDR3 comprises 11 residues. CDR3 coding DNA: TGCAGCGTTGAAAGGGGGGGCGAGCAGTACTTC. This encodes CSVERGGEQYF.

This clone has just a few counts. The chain couples TRBV28 to TRBJ2-5; 8 nucleotides match TRBD2. This CDR3 spans 14 amino acids. The V gene's germline CDR1 is MDHEN and CDR2 SYDVKM. V shed 2 bases, J shed 1 base, and the junction held 0 bases outside the gene matches. The CDR3 loop reads CASSLTSGQETQYF. CDR3 coding DNA: TGTGCCAGCAGTTTAACTAGCGGCCAAGAGACCCAGTACTTC.

DNA for the CDR3: TGTGCCAGCAGCTTGGAGGGTACCCACAATGAGCAGTTCTTC. Residues: CASSLEGTHNEQFF. The V and J genes are TRBV5-4 and TRBJ2-1; D remains unclear. This CDR3 has 14 residues. V shed 0 bases and J shed 5 bases, with 9 bases lying between them. Germline V gives CDR1 SGHNT, CDR2 YYREEE (reference sequence).

V and J are TRBV28 and TRBJ1-5; no firm D call. CDR3 length: 15 amino acids. V gave up 7 bases and J gave up 1 base, with 14 bases separating them. Germline CDR1 reads MDHEN; CDR2 reads SYDVKM. The CDR3 region has the DNA TGTGCCAGCACCCTAGGTGGACCCAGCAATCAGCCCCAGCATTTT. Protein: CASTLGGPSNQPQHF.

CDR3 loop: CASSEGGYGYTF. CDR3 in DNA: TGTGCCAGCAGTGAAGGTGGCTATGGCTACACCTTC. The V gene is TRBV6-1, the J gene TRBJ1-2; D remains unclear. This CDR3 has 12 amino acids. Germline CDR1 reads MNHNS; CDR2 reads SASEGT. The ends were cut back, 1 base at V and 4 bases at J, with 4 bases in the middle.

The chain joins TRBV9 to TRBJ1-4; D remains unclear. The length of the CDR3 is 14 residues. V gave up 0 bases and J gave up 8 bases, with 11 bases separating them. Germline V gene sequence: CDR1 SGDLS, CDR2 YYNGEE. CDR3 sequence: CASSVGQLGEKLFF. The CDR3 DNA follows: TGTGCCAGCAGCGTAGGCCAGCTCGGGGAAAAACTGTTTTTT.

This clone was detected only a few times. The rearrangement uses TRBV29-1 and TRBJ2-3, with TRBD2 identical over 10 bases. Germline V gene data show CDR1 as SQVTM and CDR2 as ANQGSEA. The CDR3 has 15 amino acids. The DNA for the CDR3 is TGCACCTGCGCGCCTAGCGGGAGTCAGGCAGATACGCAGTATTTT. This sequence encodes CTCAPSGSQADTQYF.

J is TRBJ2-7 and V is TRBV13; D is undetermined. CDR1 and CDR2 (germline): PRHDT, FYEKMQ (reference sequence). The CDR3 contains 12 residues. V shed 5 bases and J shed 2 bases, with 7 bases lying between them. The DNA for the CDR3 is TGTGCCAGCAGCGCTCAGGCCTACGAGCAGTACTTC. Amino acids: CASSAQAYEQYF.

The chain joins TRBV6-6 to TRBJ1-5; 11 positions agree with TRBD1. V trimming: 5 bases; J trimming: 5 bases; junction bases outside the gene matches: 8. The CDR3 covers 16 residues. Germline CDR1 and CDR2: MNHNY and SVGAGI (reference sequence). The chain's CDR3 is CASSHLGQGAHQPQHF. The CDR3 DNA reads TGTGCCAGCAGTCACTTAGGACAGGGGGCACATCAGCCCCAGCATTTT.

This chain links TRBV29-1 with TRBJ2-7, with 7 bases identical to TRBD1. With V trimmed by 4 bases and J by 4 bases, 1 base remained unmatched. Germline V gene data show CDR1 as SQVTM and CDR2 as ANQGSEA. The CDR3 is made up of 11 amino acids. The chain's CDR3 is CSVAGQYEQYF. CDR3 nucleotides: TGCAGCGTTGCGGGACAGTACGAGCAGTACTTC.

This clone appeared a few times. This sequence joins TRBV4-1 and TRBJ2-3; D gene unclear. Between the trimmed V and J ends, which lost 4 bases and 2 bases, there was a span of 19 bases. Germline-derived CDR1 and CDR2 are MGHRA and YSYEKL. The CDR3 loop spans 17 amino acids. The CDR3, as DNA: TGCGCCAGCAGCCCTATGGCCTACAAGGGCCCCACAGATACGCAGTATTTT. This sequence encodes CASSPMAYKGPTDTQYF.

The rearrangement uses TRBV5-1 and TRBJ1-2; D call uncertain. The CDR3 covers 12 residues. CDR1 SGHRS and CDR2 YFSETQ come from the germline V gene. Trimming shortened V by 0 bases and J by 2 bases, and 2 bases separated the two germline ends. The chain's CDR3 is CASSLENYGYTF. CDR3 DNA sequence: TGCGCCAGCAGCTTGGAGAACTATGGCTACACCTTC.

This clone was picked up one time. V usage is TRBV6-5 and J usage is TRBJ1-2, with TRBD1 identical over 8 bases. The junction had 10 bases not matched to a gene; V was cut back by 6 bases and J by 4 bases. The germline V gene has CDR1 MNHEY and CDR2 SVGAGI. The CDR3 consists of 15 residues. As DNA, the CDR3 is TGTGCCAGCAGACGGACGGCAGGGGGCGCCTATGGCTACACCTTC. Its protein product is CASRRTAGGAYGYTF.

The chain has TRBV4-3 and TRBJ1-5, with D perhaps matching TRBD1 (6 bases). Trimming left V 0 bases short and J 7 bases short, with 13 bases between. Germline V gives CDR1 LGHNA, CDR2 YSLEER. The CDR3 covers 15 residues. CDR3 in amino acids: CASSQDGGGGQPQHF. In DNA form, the CDR3 reads TGCGCCAGCAGCCAAGATGGGGGGGGCGGGCAGCCCCAGCATTTT.

V usage is TRBV5-1 and J usage is TRBJ2-3; 8 bases are a match to TRBD1. The CDR3 length is 14 residues. In germline, CDR1 is SGHRS, CDR2 YFSETQ. Trimming removed 5 bases from V and 4 bases from J; junction bases left unmatched: 6. CDR3 in DNA: TGCGCCAGCAGAGTCAGGGGGCAGGCAGATACGCAGTATTTT. This sequence encodes CASRVRGQADTQYF. The full variable domain, completed using reference TRBV5-1 and TRBJ2-3, is KAGVTQTPRYLIKTRGQQVTLSCSPISGHRSVSWYQQTPGQGLQFLFEYFSETQRNKGNFPGRFSGRQFSNSRSEMNVSTLELGDSALYLCASRVRGQADTQYFGPGTRLTVL.

The rearrangement joins TRBV7-9 to TRBJ2-4; D is undetermined. V dropped 5 bases and J dropped 7 bases, with 15 bases sitting between them. The CDR3 is made up of 14 amino acids. CDR1 is SEHNR and CDR2 is FQNEAQ in the germline V gene (reference sequence). The CDR3 DNA follows: TGTGCCAGCAGCGCCGACCACCCGAGGAACATTCAGTACTTC. Translated: CASSADHPRNIQYF.

This rearrangement joins TRBV29-1 to TRBJ1-1; no definite D call. Trimming removed 4 bases from V and 1 base from J, with 10 bases in between. Germline V lookup: CDR1 SQVTM, CDR2 ANQGSEA. The CDR3 spans 13 residues. The CDR3 sequence: CSVAIGPNTEAFF. The CDR3 nucleotides are TGCAGCGTTGCCATAGGGCCGAACACTGAAGCTTTCTTT.

V gene TRBV4-3 combines with J gene TRBJ2-5, with D perhaps TRBD1 or TRBD2 (5 bases each). V was cut by 0 bases and J by 2 bases, with 16 bases left in between. CDR3 size: 17 residues. In germline, CDR1 is LGHNA, CDR2 YSLEER. The CDR3 here is CASSQDLPGRRQETQYF. CDR3 DNA: TGCGCCAGCAGCCAAGATCTTCCGGGACGGCGACAAGAGACCCAGTACTTC.

This chain uses TRBV2 with TRBJ2-1; 15 nucleotides line up with TRBD2. The germline gives CDR1 SNHLY, CDR2 FYNNEI. J gave up 9 bases and V 7 bases, and 10 bases lay outside the gene matches. The CDR3 is 16 amino acids. The CDR3 sequence is CASTTGTSGRRAEQFF. Here the CDR3 DNA reads TGTGCCAGCACTACCGGGACTAGCGGGAGGAGGGCTGAGCAGTTCTTC.

The rearrangement uses TRBV7-6 and TRBJ2-6; 7 bases agree with TRBD1. Germline V gene data show CDR1 as SGHVS and CDR2 as FNYEAQ. CDR3 length: 16 residues. Trimming at V came to 5 bases and at J to 1 base, leaving 5 bases not matched to a gene. The CDR3 is CASSPKTGSGANVLTF. CDR3 bases: TGTGCCAGCAGCCCCAAGACAGGGTCTGGGGCCAACGTCCTGACTTTC.

The chain couples TRBV29-1 to TRBJ1-4; 9 positions agree with TRBD1. This CDR3 is 15 amino acids long. With 5 bases clipped from V and 2 bases from J, the junction kept 6 bases outside the gene matches. Looked up from germline, CDR1 is SQVTM and CDR2 is ANQGSEA. CDR3 nucleotides: TGCAGCGTTACGACAGGGGGAGCCACTAATGAAAAACTGTTTTTT. Protein sequence: CSVTTGGATNEKLFF.

The rearrangement links TRBV29-1 to TRBJ2-5; D may be TRBD2 (6 bases). Germline lookup yields CDR1 SQVTM and CDR2 ANQGSEA. The CDR3 totals 12 residues. The germline V and J ends were trimmed by 7 bases and 3 bases, with 12 bases remaining between them. DNA for the CDR3: TGCAGCGCTCGGCCGGGGGAAGAGACCCAGTACTTC. Translating gives CSARPGEETQYF.

This clone was seen a single time. The V gene is TRBV25-1, the J gene TRBJ2-3; D remains ambiguous. V was clipped by 4 bases and J by 6 bases, with 8 bases between them. Looked up from germline, CDR1 is MGHDK and CDR2 is SYGVNS. The CDR3 consists of 12 residues. CDR3 loop: CASSVVGDTQYF. As DNA, the CDR3 is TGTGCCAGCAGTGTCGTAGGGGATACGCAGTATTTT.

This clone has only a few counts. This chain joins TRBV30 and TRBJ2-5; 7 bases line up with TRBD1. The germline CDR1 and CDR2 sequences are GTSNPN and SVGIG (reference sequence). CDR3 size: 16 residues. The junction had 14 bases not matched to a gene; V was cut back by 3 bases and J by 4 bases. The chain's CDR3 is CAWRGPRDRVRETQYF. CDR3 DNA: TGTGCCTGGAGGGGACCCCGAGACAGGGTCCGAGAGACCCAGTACTTC.

This clone occurred a few times. Other DNA sequences in this specimen translate into the identical CDR3. In nucleotides, the CDR3 is TGCGCCAGCAGCCCCGGAACAGCGAACACTGAAGCTTTCTTT. Its protein product is CASSPGTANTEAFF. The chain recombines TRBV5-1 with TRBJ1-1; no clear D gene. Germline V gene data show CDR1 as SGHRS and CDR2 as YFSETQ. This CDR3 spans 14 amino acids. Trimming took off 4 bases at V and 1 base at J, with 11 bases between the two ends.

As for this clone: Other DNA sequences in the same sample also yield this CDR3. The chain joins TRBV29-1 to TRBJ2-5, with D hard to call. Deletions cut 6 bases from V and 4 bases from J, with 6 bases between. CDR1 and CDR2 from the germline V gene are SQVTM and ANQGSEA. The CDR3 sequence is 10 residues long. CDR3 region: CSVVGETQYF. In DNA form, the CDR3 reads TGCAGCGTAGTTGGAGAGACCCAGTACTTC.

This rearrangement joins TRBV4-2 to TRBJ2-5, with 10 bases identical to TRBD2. The V and J ends lost 3 bases and 5 bases, in that order; junction bases with no gene match: 6. Germline assignment: CDR1 LGHNA and CDR2 YNFKEQ. The CDR3 runs 15 residues. This chain's CDR3 is CASSQQTSGLETQYF. The CDR3, as DNA: TGTGCCAGCAGCCAGCAGACTAGCGGGTTGGAGACCCAGTACTTC.